This T cell receptor beta chain was sequenced for a study of circulating CD8 cells and anti-PD-1 response in melanoma. Study as a whole: Every 2 weeks, patients got 3 mg/kg nivolumab intravenously.

Using roughly 14 ng of total RNA, TCR libraries were made with the QIAseq Immune Repertoire TCR panel. TCRdb called the reads again in MiXCR, with one record for every CDR3 protein. Of over a thousand distinct CDR3 sequences listed, roughly 9.3% are singletons. Four subsets defined by PD-1 and/or TIGIT were sorted from live CD3+CD8+TCRalphabeta+ cells. Relative to its sample, this clonotype is medium-sized (0.01 to 0.1%). Its antigen is not known. Study results and limitations: Peptide assays on expanded sorted subsets replaced tumor-based reactivity testing.

Germline V gives CDR1 LNHDA, CDR2 SQIVND (reference sequence). This CDR3 region has 12 residues. Trimming took 5 bases from V and 3 from J, leaving 5 bases between them. The source is a human donor with melanoma. Sequencing was performed on CD8+ T cells from PBMCs, taken at baseline or after one month of anti-PD-1 therapy (not recorded which). The chain recombines TRBV19 with TRBJ2-1; D gene ambiguous. This chain's CDR3 is CASSGNYNEQFF. CDR3 in DNA: TGTGCCAGTAGTGGGAACTACAATGAGCAGTTCTTC. Full variable domain (rest looked up from reference TRBV19 and TRBJ2-1): DGGITQSPKYLFRKEGQNVTLSCEQNLNHDAMYWYRQDPGQGLRLIYYSQIVNDFQKGDIAEGYSVSREKKESFPLTVTSAQKNPTAFYLCASSGNYNEQFFGPGTRLTVL.